The entry below gives a single T cell receptor beta chain sequence along with its context. This sample is drawn from a study of T cells in tuberculosis. Study overall: T cells were selected with CD1B tetramers loaded with glucose monomycolate.

TCR-alpha and TCR-beta chains were sequenced unpaired. Some clones are missing from TCRdb's copy, which holds only in-frame ones; the method was immunoSEQ multiplex PCR. This table has some 90,000 clones, more than 75% appearing once. Thawed, overnight-rested PBMC were stained with GMM-loaded CD1B tetramer, viability dye and anti-CD3, then sorted. C32 glucose monomycolate from Rhodococcus equi was loaded onto the CD1B tetramers. Each donor contributed roughly 91,000 sorted tetramer-negative cells. The TCR originated in an adult woman with latent tuberculosis. The sample taken for sequencing was CD1b-GMM tetramer-negative cells sorted from PBMCs.

The DNA for the CDR3 is TGTGCCAGCAGCATAAACAGGGGTTTCGAGCAGTACTTC. Translated, it gives CASSINRGFEQYF. V usage is TRBV7-2 and J usage is TRBJ2-7; 7 nucleotides match TRBD1. This CDR3 has 13 residues. V trimming: 5 bases; J trimming: 6 bases; junction bases outside the gene matches: 7. Germline V gene sequence: CDR1 SGHTA, CDR2 FQGNSA.